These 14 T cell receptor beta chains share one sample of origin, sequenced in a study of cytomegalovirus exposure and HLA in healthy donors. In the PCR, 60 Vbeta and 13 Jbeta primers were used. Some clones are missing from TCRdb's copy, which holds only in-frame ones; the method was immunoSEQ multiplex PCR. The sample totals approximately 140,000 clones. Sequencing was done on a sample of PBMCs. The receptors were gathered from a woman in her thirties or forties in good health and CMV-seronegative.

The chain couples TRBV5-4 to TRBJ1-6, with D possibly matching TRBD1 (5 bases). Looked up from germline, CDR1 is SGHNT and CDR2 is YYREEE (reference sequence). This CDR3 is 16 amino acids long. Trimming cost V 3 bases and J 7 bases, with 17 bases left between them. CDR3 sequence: CASSSLFQGLNSPLHF. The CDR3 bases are TGTGCCAGCAGCTCCCTGTTTCAGGGTTTGAATTCACCCCTCCACTTT.

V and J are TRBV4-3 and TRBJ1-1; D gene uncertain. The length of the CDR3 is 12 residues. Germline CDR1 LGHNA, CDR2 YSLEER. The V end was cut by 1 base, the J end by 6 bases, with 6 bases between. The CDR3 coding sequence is TGCGCCAGCAGCCAAGGGAGGTCTGAAGCTTTCTTT. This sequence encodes CASSQGRSEAFF.

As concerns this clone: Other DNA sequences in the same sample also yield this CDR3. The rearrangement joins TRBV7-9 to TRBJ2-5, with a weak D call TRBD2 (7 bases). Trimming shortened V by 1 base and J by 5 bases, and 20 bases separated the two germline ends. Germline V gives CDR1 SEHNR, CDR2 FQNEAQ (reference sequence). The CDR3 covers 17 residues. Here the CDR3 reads CASSLEPSGGLEETQYF. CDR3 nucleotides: TGTGCCAGCAGCTTAGAACCCTCGGGGGGCCTTGAGGAGACCCAGTACTTC.

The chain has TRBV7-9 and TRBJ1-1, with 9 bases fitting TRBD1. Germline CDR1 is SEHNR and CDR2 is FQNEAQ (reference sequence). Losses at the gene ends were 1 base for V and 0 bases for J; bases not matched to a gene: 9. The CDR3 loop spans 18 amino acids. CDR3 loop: CASSLGGQGRGMNTEAFF. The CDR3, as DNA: TGTGCCAGCAGCTTAGGGGGACAGGGAAGGGGGATGAACACTGAAGCTTTCTTT.

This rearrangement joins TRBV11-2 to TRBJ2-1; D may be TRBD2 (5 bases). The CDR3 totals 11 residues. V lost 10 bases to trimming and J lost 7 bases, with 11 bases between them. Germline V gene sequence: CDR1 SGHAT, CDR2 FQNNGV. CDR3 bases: TGTGCCATCCGACGGGAAAATGAGCAGTTCTTC. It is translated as CAIRRENEQFF.

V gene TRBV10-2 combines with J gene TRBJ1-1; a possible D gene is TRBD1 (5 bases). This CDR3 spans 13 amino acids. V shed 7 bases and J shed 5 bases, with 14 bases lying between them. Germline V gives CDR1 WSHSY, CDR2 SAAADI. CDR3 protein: CASNSQGNTEAFF. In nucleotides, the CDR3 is TGCGCCAGCAACTCTCAGGGAAATACTGAAGCTTTCTTT.

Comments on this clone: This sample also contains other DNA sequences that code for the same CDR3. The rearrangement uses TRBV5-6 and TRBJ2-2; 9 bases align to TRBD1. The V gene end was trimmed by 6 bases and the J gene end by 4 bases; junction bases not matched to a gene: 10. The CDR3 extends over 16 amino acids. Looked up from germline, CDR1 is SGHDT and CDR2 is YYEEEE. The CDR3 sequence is CASNSGTGSITGELFF. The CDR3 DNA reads TGTGCCAGCAACTCCGGGACAGGGTCAATCACCGGGGAGCTGTTTTTT. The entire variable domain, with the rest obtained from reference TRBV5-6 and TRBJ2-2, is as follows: DAGVTQSPTHLIKTRGQQVTLRCSPKSGHDTVSWYQQALGQGPQFIFQYYEEEERQRGNFPDRFSGHQFPNYSSELNVNALLLGDSALYLCASNSGTGSITGELFFGEGSRLTVL.

The CDR3 region is CASSQSGRDTDTQYF. CDR3 in DNA: TGTGCCAGCAGCCAGAGCGGGCGGGACACAGATACGCAGTATTTT. V and J are TRBV7-2 and TRBJ2-3, with a possible D match to TRBD2 (6 bases). Trimming took 5 bases from V and 2 from J, leaving 14 bases between them. The CDR3 runs 15 residues. Per the germline V gene, CDR1 is SGHTA and CDR2 is FQGNSA.

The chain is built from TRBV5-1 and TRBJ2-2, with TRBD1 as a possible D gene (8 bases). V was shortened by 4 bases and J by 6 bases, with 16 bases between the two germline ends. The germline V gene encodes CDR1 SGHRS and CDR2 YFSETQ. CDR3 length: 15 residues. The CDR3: CASSPTGEGAGELFF. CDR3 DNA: TGCGCCAGCAGCCCGACAGGGGAGGGAGCCGGGGAGCTGTTTTTT.

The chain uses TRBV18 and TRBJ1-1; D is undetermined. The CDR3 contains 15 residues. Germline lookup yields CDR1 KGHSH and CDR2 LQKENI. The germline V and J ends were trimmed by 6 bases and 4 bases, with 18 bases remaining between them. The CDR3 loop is CASSPSWGGPTEAFF. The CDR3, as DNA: TGTGCCAGCTCCCCGTCGTGGGGAGGGCCCACTGAAGCTTTCTTT. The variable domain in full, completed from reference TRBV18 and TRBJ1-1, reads NAGVMQNPRHLVRRRGQEARLRCSPMKGHSHVYWYRQLPEEGLKFMVYLQKENIIDESGMPKERFSAEFPKEGPSILRIQQVVRGDSAAYFCASSPSWGGPTEAFFGQGTRLTVV.

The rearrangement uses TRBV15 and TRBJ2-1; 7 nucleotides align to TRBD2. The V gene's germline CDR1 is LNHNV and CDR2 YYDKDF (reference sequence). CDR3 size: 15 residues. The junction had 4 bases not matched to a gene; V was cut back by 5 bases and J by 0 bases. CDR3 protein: CATSHRDYSYNEQFF. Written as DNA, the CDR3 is TGTGCCACCAGCCACCGGGACTACTCCTACAATGAGCAGTTCTTC.

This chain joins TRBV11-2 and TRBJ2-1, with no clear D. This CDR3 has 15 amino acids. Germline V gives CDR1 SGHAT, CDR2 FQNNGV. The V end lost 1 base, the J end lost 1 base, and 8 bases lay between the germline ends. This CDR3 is CASSLVQNSYNEQFF. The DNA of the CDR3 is TGTGCCAGCAGCTTAGTACAGAATTCCTACAATGAGCAGTTCTTC.

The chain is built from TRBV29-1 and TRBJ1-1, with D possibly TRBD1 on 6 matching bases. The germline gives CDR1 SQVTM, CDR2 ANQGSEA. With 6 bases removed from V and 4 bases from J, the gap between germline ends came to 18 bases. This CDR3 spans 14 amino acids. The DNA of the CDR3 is TGCAGCGTGACCCTTGACAGGCCTGGCACTGAAGCTTTCTTT. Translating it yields CSVTLDRPGTEAFF.

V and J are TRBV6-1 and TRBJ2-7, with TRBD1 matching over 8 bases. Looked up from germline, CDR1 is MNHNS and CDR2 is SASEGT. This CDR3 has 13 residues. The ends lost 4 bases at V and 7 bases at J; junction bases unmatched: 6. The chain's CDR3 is CASSVQGAGEQYV. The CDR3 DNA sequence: TGTGCCAGCAGTGTCCAGGGGGCAGGGGAGCAGTACGTC.